This is a list of T cell receptor beta chains from one sample in a study of blood T cells in healthy people across ages. TCRdb ran MiXCR on the 5' RACE reads and lists one entry per CDR3 protein. The data contain approximately 600,000 distinct CDR3 sequences, 58% of them singletons. The specimen sequenced was blood. These receptors were obtained from a man aged 60-69 years in good health. Both conserved end residues are part of each CDR3.

J gene	V gene	CDR3 protein
TRBJ2-1	TRBV11-2	CASSFGASGRFTHEQFF
TRBJ2-1	TRBV6-5	CASSYLGVSYNEQFF
TRBJ1-2	TRBV6-5	CASSGQGANYGYTF
TRBJ2-5	TRBV3-1	CASSQVVAGMAETQYF
TRBJ1-5	TRBV5-1	CASSLAGVNQPQHF
TRBJ2-4	TRBV7-9	CASSFPAGLLPNIQYF
TRBJ1-4	TRBV7-9	CASSAGRRGFNEKLFF
TRBJ1-2	TRBV3-1	CASSQDTSHNYGYTF
TRBJ1-2	TRBV4-1	CASSHGRQAIYGYTF
.	TRBV12-3/TRBV12-4	CAGSLLAAYYEQYF
TRBJ2-3	TRBV7-2	CASSSGTSGAGDTQYF
TRBJ2-5	TRBV11-2	CASSLVQGLETQYF
TRBJ2-1	TRBV6-1	CASSEPGQNNEQFF
TRBJ2-7	TRBV6-5	CASSLRTRTYEQYF
TRBJ2-1	TRBV20-1	CSPGTSGYNEQFF
TRBJ2-5	TRBV3-1	CASSRGGDSLETQYF
TRBJ1-5	TRBV21-1	CASSGRPTQPQHF
TRBJ2-1	TRBV18	CASSPLGTSRAVQFF
TRBJ1-5	TRBV4-1	CASSPEGDSNQPQHF
TRBJ2-5	TRBV21-1	CASSKELAQETQYF
TRBJ1-6	TRBV5-1	CASSSLASRDSRTPLHF
TRBJ1-1	TRBV4-1	CASSQETGVRKAFF
TRBJ1-5	TRBV4-2	CASSQAGYSNQPQHF
.	TRBV4-1	CASSQDRGGGDETQYF
TRBJ1-2	TRBV7-9	CASSYREGANYGYTF
TRBJ1-5	TRBV6-5	CASSYSGTGGPSNQPQHF
TRBJ2-5	TRBV6-6	CASGRGGWQETQYF
.	TRBV10-3	CAISEFSGDEQYF
TRBJ1-2	TRBV5-1	CASSKDKANYGYTF
TRBJ2-6	TRBV9	CASSPGTGFGANVLTF
TRBJ2-5	TRBV10-3	CAIRQDRAGEQYF
TRBJ2-5	TRBV6-5	CASSYSGVSETQYF
TRBJ2-5	TRBV7-8	CASSRRTSSGQETQYF
TRBJ2-5	TRBV7-2	CASSLTSGGSQETQYF
TRBJ1-2	TRBV7-9	CASSLGWTGDGYTF
TRBJ2-2	TRBV5-1	CASSWGRGVIPTNTGELFF
TRBJ2-4	TRBV5-1	CASSFGGVEDIQYF
TRBJ2-5	TRBV6-1	CASSEIAGVQETQYF
.	TRBV5-5	CASSSDRFRSYEQYF
TRBJ1-6	TRBV6-5	CASSCNNRDISSYNSPLHF